Listed below are T cell receptor beta chains from one sample, sequenced in a study of radiation and T cells in renal cell carcinoma. Generated by immunoSEQ multiplex PCR, the TCRdb table keeps only in-frame clones and is missing some. This table holds around 180,000 clones, around 89% found once. This sample comprised blood, obtained from a patient whose treatment included radiotherapy and nephrectomy. Receptor source: a woman aged 45-65 years with renal cell carcinoma. Each CDR3 is given with its conserved first and last residue. The D gene is left open where the match is weak. Rows may omit the clone size; those that give it use once, few, many or a size class.

J,size,D,V,CDR3,DNA
TRBJ1-1,.,.,TRBV2,CASSGAGATEAFF,TGTGCCAGCAGTGGGGCCGGGGCCACTGAAGCTTTCTTT
TRBJ2-5,.,TRBD2,TRBV5-5,CASSSRTSGATSGTQYF,TGTGCCAGCAGCTCCAGGACTAGCGGGGCCACAAGTGGGACCCAGTACTTC
TRBJ2-7,.,.,TRBV11-2,CASSPFGQTLGYEQYF,TGTGCCAGCAGCCCCTTCGGACAGACCCTTGGCTACGAGCAGTACTTC
TRBJ1-1,.,.,TRBV7-9,CASSSRAGTNTEAFF,TGTGCCAGCAGCTCCCGGGCGGGGACGAACACTGAAGCTTTCTTT
TRBJ2-4,.,TRBD1,TRBV7-2,CASSARQGGYIQYF,TGTGCCAGCAGCGCCCGACAGGGGGGGTACATTCAGTACTTC
TRBJ1-5,.,TRBD1,TRBV2,CASSYDRGNNQPQHF,TGTGCCAGCAGTTATGACAGGGGTAACAATCAGCCCCAGCATTTT
TRBJ1-1,.,.,TRBV30,CAWNRLNTEAFF,TGTGCCTGGAACAGGTTGAACACTGAAGCTTTCTTT
TRBJ2-1,.,.,TRBV19,CASSIRGDRWRGAYNNEQFF,TGTGCCAGTAGTATACGGGGTGATCGGTGGAGGGGGGCCTATAACAATGAGCAGTTCTTC
TRBJ1-2,.,.,TRBV18,CASSPQGARGYTF,TGTGCCAGCTCACCGCAGGGTGCGAGGGGCTACACCTTC
TRBJ1-6,.,.,TRBV19,CASSIYAGVGNSPLHF,TGTGCCAGTAGTATTTATGCAGGGGTAGGGAATTCACCCCTCCACTTT
TRBJ2-1,.,TRBD1,TRBV5-1,CASSPSGTEYNEQFF,TGCGCCAGCAGCCCCTCCGGGACAGAGTACAATGAGCAGTTCTTC
TRBJ1-4,.,TRBD1,TRBV9,CASSVDQGATNEKLFF,TGTGCCAGCAGCGTAGACCAGGGGGCAACTAATGAAAAACTGTTTTTT
TRBJ1-2,.,.,TRBV6-1,CASSEQPGVEGYGYTF,TGTGCCAGCAGTGAACAGCCAGGGGTGGAAGGCTATGGCTACACCTTC
TRBJ2-6,once,.,TRBV7-9,CASSYRSGANVLTF,TGTGCCAGCAGCTACAGATCTGGGGCCAACGTCCTGACTTTC
TRBJ2-1,.,TRBD2,TRBV19,CASSMGGLEQFF,TGTGCCAGTAGTATGGGGGGACTAGAGCAGTTCTTC
TRBJ2-5,.,TRBD2,TRBV7-2,CASSLEAGGPWETQYF,TGTGCCAGCAGCTTAGAGGCGGGGGGGCCTTGGGAGACCCAGTACTTC
TRBJ2-1,.,.,TRBV2,CASYGNEQFF,TGTGCCAGCTACGGGAATGAGCAGTTCTTC
TRBJ2-7,few,TRBD1,TRBV5-1,CASSWRDRVSSYEQYF,TGCGCCAGCAGCTGGAGGGACAGGGTAAGCTCCTACGAGCAGTACTTC